Following are 16 T cell receptor beta chains from one sample sequenced in a study of OX40 agonist ivuxolimab in advanced cancers. The data were produced by immunoSEQ multiplex PCR, yet TCRdb's version contains in-frame clones alone and is incomplete. This table holds some 81,000 clones, 83% found once. The starting material was CD4+ or CD8+ T cells sorted from blood, obtained in a trial of the OX40 agonist ivuxolimab. The source is an adult with an advanced solid tumor such as melanoma, head and neck, liver or kidney cancer.

This clone was detected only a few times. V gene TRBV18 combines with J gene TRBJ1-1; D unresolved. The length of the CDR3 is 11 residues. The germline gives CDR1 KGHSH, CDR2 LQKENI. Trimming stripped 3 bases from V and 7 bases from J, with 6 bases between. CDR3 loop: CASSPRDEAFF. The CDR3 coding sequence is TGTGCCAGCTCACCGAGAGATGAAGCTTTCTTT. The full variable domain, rest sourced from reference TRBV18 and TRBJ1-1, is NAGVMQNPRHLVRRRGQEARLRCSPMKGHSHVYWYRQLPEEGLKFMVYLQKENIIDESGMPKERFSAEFPKEGPSILRIQQVVRGDSAAYFCASSPRDEAFFGQGTRLTVV.

Here the CDR3 reads CASTGGAGQPQHF. The CDR3 DNA reads as TGTGCCAGTACAGGGGGCGCAGGGCAGCCCCAGCATTTT. The gene calls are TRBV19 and TRBJ1-5; TRBD1 matches at 8 bases. CDR1 LNHDA and CDR2 SQIVND come from the germline V gene (reference sequence). The CDR3 runs 13 residues. With 7 bases clipped from V and 7 bases from J, the junction kept 6 bases outside the gene matches.

The chain has TRBV5-6 and TRBJ1-2; a possible D gene is TRBD1 (6 bases). V lost 4 bases, J lost 5 bases, and 12 bases lay in between. Germline CDR1 SGHDT, CDR2 YYEEEE. This CDR3 has 13 amino acids. CDR3 DNA: TGTGCCAGCAGCGCCTCAGGGGCGTATGGCTACACCTTC. It encodes CASSASGAYGYTF.

The table lists this clone with a few counts. The chain has TRBV27 and TRBJ1-4; weak D call: TRBD1 (6 bases). The CDR3 covers 14 residues. Germline V gives CDR1 MNHEY, CDR2 SMNVEV (reference sequence). V was pared by 4 bases and J by 6 bases, with 12 bases between. This CDR3 is CASSSNRDHEKLFF. Here the CDR3 DNA reads TGTGCCAGCAGTTCCAACAGGGATCATGAAAAACTGTTTTTT. Drawing the rest from reference TRBV27 and TRBJ1-4, the complete variable domain is EAQVTQNPRYLITVTGKKLTVTCSQNMNHEYMSWYRQDPGLGLRQIYYSMNVEVTDKGDVPEGYKVSRKEKRNFPLILESPSPNQTSLYFCASSSNRDHEKLFFGSGTQLSVL.

The chain links TRBV6-6 to TRBJ2-7, with D unresolved. Trimming left V 7 bases short and J 2 bases short, with 15 bases between. The CDR3 has 14 amino acids. Germline V lookup: CDR1 MNHNY, CDR2 SVGAGI (reference sequence). The CDR3 bases are TGTGCCAGCACCGCCTCCGACATTGCCTACGAGCAGTACTTC. It encodes CASTASDIAYEQYF.

This clone was seen more than once but under ten times. The V call is TRBV25-1, the J call TRBJ2-7, with D maybe TRBD2 (5 bases). The germline CDR1 and CDR2 sequences are MGHDK and SYGVNS. The V gene lost 6 bases and the J gene lost 3 bases, with 12 bases spanning the gap. This CDR3 region has 13 residues. CDR3 nucleotides: TGTGCCAGCAGGACACTGGGAGACTACGAGCAGTACTTC. This encodes CASRTLGDYEQYF.

This chain links TRBV27 with TRBJ2-2; D gene uncertain. V was cut by 0 bases and J by 5 bases, with 4 bases left in between. The CDR3 runs to 13 residues. Germline CDR1 and CDR2: MNHEY and SMNVEV (reference sequence). The CDR3 loop is CASSLSWTGELFF. In DNA, the CDR3 is TGTGCCAGCAGTTTATCTTGGACCGGGGAGCTGTTTTTT.

In this sample, this clone turned up a few times. The V call is TRBV2, the J call TRBJ2-7; D is undetermined. V lost 6 bases and J 0 bases, leaving 12 bases between the germline ends. Germline V gene sequence: CDR1 SNHLY, CDR2 FYNNEI. This CDR3 has 14 residues. The CDR3 region is CASSRRKVSYEQYF. The CDR3 nucleotides are TGTGCCAGCAGCCGACGGAAAGTCTCCTACGAGCAGTACTTC. Full variable domain (rest looked up from reference TRBV2 and TRBJ2-7): EPEVTQTPSHQVTQMGQEVILRCVPISNHLYFYWYRQILGQKVEFLVSFYNNEISEKSEIFDDQFSVERPDGSNFTLKIRSTKLEDSAMYFCASSRRKVSYEQYFGPGTRLTVT.

V gene TRBV5-1 combines with J gene TRBJ2-7; 9 bases agree with TRBD1. CDR3 length equals 14 residues. Unmatched junction bases numbered 2, after V lost 3 bases and J lost 1 base. Germline loops: CDR1 SGHRS, CDR2 YFSETQ. CDR3 residues: CASSSGTGSYEQYF. The CDR3 DNA reads as TGCGCCAGCAGCTCCGGGACAGGGTCCTACGAGCAGTACTTC.

The gene calls are TRBV23-1 and TRBJ1-3, with 7 bases aligning to TRBD1. TRBV23-1 is designated an ORF whose function remains uncertain. The CDR3 contains 18 residues. The junction had 13 bases not matched to a gene; V was cut back by 5 bases and J by 0 bases. CDR3 region: CASSVRTGPRGSGNTIYF. The CDR3 DNA is TGCGCCAGCAGTGTCAGGACAGGCCCTCGAGGCTCTGGAAACACCATATATTTT.

This chain links TRBV27 with TRBJ1-2; the D is unclear. Germline values: CDR1 MNHEY, CDR2 SMNVEV (reference sequence). The CDR3 covers 16 residues. V was cut by 2 bases and J by 8 bases, with 21 bases left in between. The CDR3 DNA reads as TGTGCCAGCAGTTTAAAGGTCGTAGTAGGAGTAGAGGGCTACACCTTC. Its translation is CASSLKVVVGVEGYTF.

This chain uses TRBV9 with TRBJ2-3; 10 nucleotides line up with TRBD2. The germline gives CDR1 SGDLS, CDR2 YYNGEE. Losses at the gene ends were 0 bases for V and 5 bases for J; bases not matched to a gene: 0. This CDR3 is built from 14 residues. The CDR3 loop reads CASSVASGRDTQYF. The CDR3 bases are TGTGCCAGCAGCGTAGCTAGCGGGAGAGATACGCAGTATTTT.

The chain couples TRBV11-3 to TRBJ2-7; 7 nucleotides agree with TRBD1. V shed 5 bases and J 5 bases; nucleotides not matched to a gene: 12. This CDR3 is 15 amino acids long. Germline values: CDR1 SGHNT, CDR2 YENEEA. The CDR3 loop reads CASSDEVQGSHEQYF. DNA of the CDR3: TGTGCCAGCAGCGATGAGGTACAGGGGAGCCACGAGCAGTACTTC.

The chain recombines TRBV5-4 with TRBJ2-6; D not certain. V lost 6 bases, J lost 1 base, and 14 bases lay in between. The germline gives CDR1 SGHNT, CDR2 YYREEE (reference sequence). The CDR3 contains 16 residues. The CDR3 protein is CASNTLGVSGANVLTF. In nucleotides, the CDR3 is TGTGCCAGCAACACGTTGGGTGTTTCTGGGGCCAACGTCCTGACTTTC. The whole variable domain, filled in from reference TRBV5-4 and TRBJ2-6, reads ETGVTQSPTHLIKTRGQQVTLRCSSQSGHNTVSWYQQALGQGPQFIFQYYREEENGRGNFPPRFSGLQFPNYSSELNVNALELDDSALYLCASNTLGVSGANVLTFGAGSRLTVL.

CDR3 protein: CASSLPQGREEQYF. CDR3 in DNA: TGTGCCAGCAGTTTGCCACAGGGAAGGGAGGAGCAGTACTTC. The chain joins TRBV28 to TRBJ2-7, with D tentatively TRBD1 (6 bases). In germline, CDR1 is MDHEN, CDR2 SYDVKM. CDR3 length: 14 residues. The V end lost 3 bases, the J end lost 7 bases, and 16 bases lay between the germline ends.

In its sample, this clone was seen a few times. This sequence joins TRBV5-6 and TRBJ1-1; a possible D gene is TRBD1 (5 bases). Germline V lookup: CDR1 SGHDT, CDR2 YYEEEE. The CDR3 has 17 residues. Trimming took off 0 bases at V and 3 bases at J, with 18 bases between the two ends. CDR3 sequence reads: CASSLATAVARHTEAFF. The CDR3 DNA sequence: TGTGCCAGCAGCTTGGCGACAGCGGTCGCTAGGCACACTGAAGCTTTCTTT.